Below, 27 T cell receptor beta chains from the same sample are listed, as sequenced in a study of CD8 T cells in Susac syndrome. An amount of RNA that ranged from roughly 0.5 to 1 ug was reverse transcribed with random hexamers. TCRdb analysed the immunoSEQ multiplex PCR reads with MiXCR anew, one entry per CDR3 protein. Among about 120,000 distinct CDR3 sequences, around 94% were seen once, and the ten largest hold less than 0.15%. What was sequenced was CD4+ T cells from PBMCs. These receptors all stem from a human donor with multiple sclerosis.

The gene calls are TRBV7-9 and TRBJ2-7, with 7 bases aligning to TRBD1. In germline, CDR1 is SEHNR, CDR2 FQNEAQ (reference sequence). The CDR3 sequence is 16 residues long. Trimming took 5 bases from V and 2 from J; bases not matched to a gene: 12. CDR3: CASSPRTGRNAYEQYF. The CDR3 nucleotides read TGTGCCAGCAGCCCAAGGACAGGTAGGAATGCCTACGAGCAGTACTTC.

This chain links TRBV29-1 with TRBJ1-2; D call uncertain. The CDR3 runs to 13 residues. Trimming took off 4 bases at V and 3 bases at J, with 12 bases between the two ends. Per the germline V gene, CDR1 is SQVTM and CDR2 is ANQGSEA. The CDR3 loop reads CSVGNVADYGYTF. The CDR3 DNA follows: TGCAGCGTTGGAAACGTGGCAGACTATGGCTACACCTTC.

This clonotype has just one count. This sequence joins TRBV20-1 and TRBJ2-7; 9 bases are shared with TRBD1. This CDR3 is built from 14 residues. The germline CDR1 and CDR2 sequences are DFQATT and SNEGSKA (reference sequence). Germline trimming cut 1 base from V and 2 bases from J; bases unmatched to any gene: 3. CDR3 in amino acids: CSARATGGAYEQYF. CDR3 nucleotides: TGCAGTGCTAGAGCGACAGGGGGAGCCTACGAGCAGTACTTC.

In this sample, this clonotype turned up once. The chain has TRBV12-3 or TRBV12-4 and TRBJ2-7, with 10 bases lining up with TRBD1. The V segment lost 2 bases and the J segment 5 bases; nucleotides outside the gene matches: 3. The CDR3 runs 14 residues. This chain's CDR3 is CASSLRDRGDEQYF. CDR3 bases: TGTGCCAGCAGTTTACGGGACAGGGGAGACGAGCAGTACTTC.

This clonotype has only a few counts. This chain uses TRBV7-8 with TRBJ2-7; D is unresolved. The CDR3 contains 11 residues. Germline lookup yields CDR1 SGHVS and CDR2 FQNEAQ. V was pared by 9 bases and J by 3 bases, with 9 bases between. The CDR3 here is CASSGFYEQYF. DNA of the CDR3: TGTGCCAGTTCAGGCTTCTACGAGCAGTACTTC.

V is TRBV7-8 and J is TRBJ2-2, with D hard to call. The germline V and J ends were trimmed by 1 base and 2 bases, with 11 bases remaining between them. The CDR3 is made up of 16 amino acids. Germline V gene sequence: CDR1 SGHVS, CDR2 FQNEAQ. DNA for the CDR3: TGTGCCAGCAGCTTAGTATCCCAGGCTAACACCGGGGAGCTGTTTTTT. Translation: CASSLVSQANTGELFF.

The chain couples TRBV30 to TRBJ1-6; possible D gene TRBD1, 5 bases. Trimming removed 3 bases at V and 7 bases at J, with 16 bases between. This CDR3 has 15 residues. Germline V gene sequence: CDR1 GTSNPN, CDR2 SVGIG (reference sequence). The CDR3 bases are TGTGCCTGGAGGCTGGGGCAACTCTACAATTCACCCCTCCACTTT. Translation gives CAWRLGQLYNSPLHF.

This sequence joins TRBV19 and TRBJ2-1; 9 positions agree with TRBD2. The CDR3 length is 15 residues. J lost 8 bases, V lost 7 bases, and 12 bases had no gene match. Per the germline V gene, CDR1 is LNHDA and CDR2 is SQIVND (reference sequence). The CDR3 region is CASTTKVAGEYEQFF. DNA for the CDR3: TGTGCCAGTACCACTAAGGTAGCGGGAGAGTATGAGCAGTTCTTC.

In DNA form, the CDR3 reads TGTGCCAGCATTCCGACAGGGCGCTACAATGAGCAGTTCTTC. Its translation is CASIPTGRYNEQFF. The gene calls are TRBV12-3 or TRBV12-4 and TRBJ2-1; 7 bases map to TRBD1. Trimming took 7 bases from V and 3 from J; bases not matched to a gene: 6. The CDR3 consists of 14 residues.

The CDR3 DNA reads TGTGCCAGCAGCAACCTCCGGGGCCAGGGCAATCAGCCCCAGCATTTT. Its protein product is CASSNLRGQGNQPQHF. The gene calls are TRBV7-9 and TRBJ1-5; TRBD1 is a possible D gene (5 bases). V lost 5 bases to trimming and J lost 2 bases, with 16 bases between them. The CDR3 length is 16 residues. Germline V gene lookup returns CDR1 SEHNR and CDR2 FQNEAQ (reference sequence).

The chain joins TRBV9 to TRBJ1-2, with a weak D call TRBD1 (5 bases). The V gene's germline CDR1 is SGDLS and CDR2 YYNGEE. The V gene lost 0 bases and the J gene lost 2 bases, with 11 bases spanning the gap. CDR3 length equals 15 residues. CDR3 amino acids: CASSVELGGNYGYTF. The DNA of the CDR3 is TGTGCCAGCAGCGTAGAATTGGGGGGGAACTATGGCTACACCTTC.

The chain recombines TRBV7-9 with TRBJ1-6, with D maybe TRBD1 (5 bases). The CDR3 consists of 15 residues. Trimming removed 10 bases at V and 5 bases at J, with 18 bases between. Germline V CDR1 and CDR2: SEHNR, FQNEAQ (reference sequence). The CDR3 nucleotides are TGTGCCACCGGAAAAGGGGCTCAGAATAATTCACCCCTCCACTTT. As protein: CATGKGAQNNSPLHF.

In DNA, the CDR3 is TGTGCCACCCCCCTCCAGCGGGAGGCCCTTAGGCTAGCCAAAAACATTCAGTACTTC. It is translated as CATPLQREALRLAKNIQYF. The chain is built from TRBV27 and TRBJ2-4; TRBD2 matches 9 bases. CDR1 and CDR2 (germline): MNHEY, SMNVEV (reference sequence). CDR3 length: 19 amino acids. V shed 10 bases, J shed 0 bases, and the junction held 19 bases outside the gene matches.

The V gene is TRBV5-4, the J gene TRBJ2-3; weak D call: TRBD1 (5 bases). In germline, CDR1 is SGHNT, CDR2 YYREEE (reference sequence). This CDR3 spans 15 amino acids. Trimming pared 6 bases from V and 2 bases from J, leaving 16 bases between. CDR3 loop: CASTSLDTLTDTQYF. CDR3 DNA sequence: TGTGCCAGCACCTCTTTGGACACCCTCACAGATACGCAGTATTTT.

V usage is TRBV5-4 and J usage is TRBJ2-1; D not resolved. Trimming removed 2 bases from V and 0 bases from J, with 6 bases in between. The CDR3 loop spans 14 amino acids. CDR1 and CDR2 (germline): SGHNT, YYREEE (reference sequence). Here the CDR3 reads CASSLPSSYNEQFF. The CDR3 bases are TGTGCCAGCAGCTTACCAAGCTCCTACAATGAGCAGTTCTTC.

The V gene is TRBV7-9, the J gene TRBJ2-7; D uncertain. CDR3 length equals 13 residues. In germline, CDR1 is SEHNR, CDR2 FQNEAQ (reference sequence). Deletions cut 8 bases from V and 3 bases from J, with 14 bases between. This CDR3 is CASQPGLGYEQYF. CDR3 in DNA: TGTGCCAGCCAGCCGGGCTTGGGCTACGAGCAGTACTTC.

This clonotype was recorded once. This chain joins TRBV10-3 and TRBJ2-5; tentatively, D is TRBD1 (5 bases). CDR1 and CDR2 (germline): ENHRY, SYGVKD. The CDR3 extends over 13 amino acids. Deletions cut 6 bases from V and 3 bases from J, with 11 bases between. CDR3: CAISGQAEETQYF. The CDR3 bases are TGTGCCATCAGCGGACAAGCAGAAGAGACCCAGTACTTC.

The gene calls are TRBV5-4 and TRBJ2-1; no reliable D call. Germline V CDR1 and CDR2: SGHNT, YYREEE (reference sequence). Trimming left V 4 bases short and J 0 bases short, with 8 bases between. The CDR3 is made up of 14 amino acids. The CDR3 bases are TGTGCCAGCAGCATCAGGAGCTCCTACAATGAGCAGTTCTTC. Translation: CASSIRSSYNEQFF.

V is TRBV5-1 and J is TRBJ2-3, with 7 bases matching TRBD2. Germline V gives CDR1 SGHRS, CDR2 YFSETQ. Trimming removed 5 bases from V and 4 bases from J; junction bases left unmatched: 13. The CDR3 loop spans 16 amino acids. CDR3 sequence: CASRFGWSGESDTQYF. As DNA, the CDR3 is TGCGCCAGCAGATTTGGGTGGAGCGGGGAGTCAGATACGCAGTATTTT.

The genes are TRBV7-9 and TRBJ1-1, with TRBD1 matching over 9 bases. Germline CDR1 SEHNR, CDR2 FQNEAQ (reference sequence). V lost 5 bases and J lost 1; bases outside the gene matches: 5. The CDR3 runs to 15 residues. The CDR3 loop is CASSARQGGNTEAFF. CDR3 in DNA: TGTGCCAGCAGCGCTAGACAGGGGGGGAACACTGAAGCTTTCTTT.

CDR3 sequence: CSVEEGQVQFF. As DNA, the CDR3 is TGCAGCGTTGAAGAGGGGCAGGTGCAGTTCTTC. V gene TRBV29-1 combines with J gene TRBJ2-1; TRBD1 might be the D (5 bases). CDR3 length: 11 amino acids. Germline CDR1 reads SQVTM; CDR2 reads ANQGSEA. Trimming pared 0 bases from V and 12 bases from J, leaving 9 bases between.

The chain combines TRBV30 with TRBJ1-1, with D perhaps TRBD1 (5 bases). This CDR3 contains 14 residues. V lost 1 base, J lost 5 bases, and 14 bases lay in between. From germline, CDR1 is GTSNPN and CDR2 SVGIG (reference sequence). The CDR3 spells CAWSGGWGGTEAFF. In nucleotides, the CDR3 is TGTGCCTGGAGTGGGGGTTGGGGGGGGACTGAAGCTTTCTTT.

This chain connects TRBV7-6 to TRBJ2-7; possibly TRBD2 for D (5 bases). Germline V gene data show CDR1 as SGHVS and CDR2 as FNYEAQ. Trimming shortened V by 5 bases and J by 0 bases, and 14 bases separated the two germline ends. This CDR3 region has 15 residues. Written as DNA, the CDR3 is TGTGCCAGCAGCCCCCTATTTGGAGGCTCCTACGAGCAGTACTTC. Its protein is CASSPLFGGSYEQYF.

The rearrangement uses TRBV4-3 and TRBJ1-4, with D tentatively TRBD1 (5 bases). This CDR3 comprises 16 residues. Germline lookup yields CDR1 LGHNA and CDR2 YSLEER. Trimming took 0 bases from V and 8 from J, leaving 16 bases between them. CDR3 DNA sequence: TGCGCCAGCAGCCAAGAAATTTTCCAGGGAGACGAAAAACTGTTTTTT. It codes for CASSQEIFQGDEKLFF.

V is TRBV9 and J is TRBJ1-3; D unresolved. From germline, CDR1 is SGDLS and CDR2 YYNGEE. Trimming pared 4 bases from V and 4 bases from J, leaving 15 bases between. This CDR3 has 15 residues. CDR3 sequence: CASSSGPSGGNTIYF. The CDR3 DNA reads TGTGCCAGCAGCTCCGGACCGTCGGGGGGAAACACCATATATTTT.

This sequence joins TRBV12-3 or TRBV12-4 and TRBJ1-5; perhaps TRBD1 as D (5 bases). CDR3 length: 18 amino acids. V was shortened by 1 base and J by 0 bases, with 16 bases between the two germline ends. CDR3 nucleotides: TGTGCCAGCAGTTTAGGGCAGGGAGTCTCCTATAGCAATCAGCCCCAGCATTTT. It specifies CASSLGQGVSYSNQPQHF.

The rearrangement uses TRBV29-1 and TRBJ1-1; D not certain. The CDR3 has 12 residues. Germline loops: CDR1 SQVTM, CDR2 ANQGSEA. Trimming removed 7 bases at V and 5 bases at J, with 14 bases between. The CDR3 nucleotides are TGCAGCGCTATTCGTGGAGGAACTGAAGCTTTCTTT. Its protein product is CSAIRGGTEAFF.